The rows below give T cell receptor beta chains drawn from one sample of a study of blood T cell repertoires in COVID-19. Sequenced by immunoSEQ multiplex PCR; TCRdb stores in-frame clones only, minus some. The table lists about 90,000 clones, approximately 89% of them singletons. Material for sequencing was peripheral blood. All receptors derive from a human donor in a cohort sampled during active COVID-19. Both conserved end residues are part of each CDR3. Fields, in order: D gene, V gene, J gene, clone size, CDR3 protein, CDR3 DNA. A D gene is named only where the DNA matches it firmly. Rows may omit the clone size; those that give it use once, few, many or a size class.

d_gene: .
v_gene: TRBV5-8
j_gene: TRBJ1-4
abundance: .
CDR3aa: CASSLGLRGYEKLFF
CDR3nt: TGTGCCAGCAGCTTGGGGTTGCGGGGATATGAAAAACTGTTTTTT

d_gene: .
v_gene: TRBV12-3/TRBV12-4
j_gene: TRBJ1-5
abundance: .
CDR3aa: CASSTGVLPQHF
CDR3nt: TGTGCCAGCAGCACCGGGGTTTTGCCCCAGCATTTT

d_gene: TRBD2
v_gene: TRBV5-4
j_gene: TRBJ2-5
abundance: .
CDR3aa: CASSLSLTSGSPRETQYF
CDR3nt: TGTGCCAGCAGCTTGTCTCTCACTAGCGGATCCCCCCGGGAGACCCAGTACTTC

d_gene: .
v_gene: TRBV20-1
j_gene: TRBJ1-2
abundance: .
CDR3aa: CSASDTGLNGYTF
CDR3nt: TGCAGTGCTAGTGATACAGGTCTCAATGGCTACACCTTC

d_gene: .
v_gene: TRBV7-9
j_gene: TRBJ1-5
abundance: once
CDR3aa: CASTGGSQPQHF
CDR3nt: TGTGCCAGCACTGGGGGGTCTCAGCCCCAGCATTTT

d_gene: .
v_gene: TRBV7-9
j_gene: TRBJ1-2
abundance: .
CDR3aa: CASSLTGTRGYTF
CDR3nt: TGTGCCAGCAGCTTGACTGGGACACGGGGCTACACCTTC

d_gene: .
v_gene: TRBV10-3
j_gene: TRBJ1-3
abundance: .
CDR3aa: CAIPKGGAGNTIYF
CDR3nt: TGTGCCATCCCTAAAGGGGGAGCTGGAAACACCATATATTTT

d_gene: TRBD1
v_gene: TRBV5-4
j_gene: TRBJ2-2
abundance: .
CDR3aa: CASSQGAGTGELFF
CDR3nt: TGTGCCAGCAGCCAGGGGGCAGGCACCGGGGAGCTGTTTTTT

d_gene: .
v_gene: TRBV6-5
j_gene: TRBJ1-2
abundance: .
CDR3aa: CASSYGLVYGYTF
CDR3nt: TGTGCCAGCAGTTACGGTCTAGTCTATGGCTACACCTTC

d_gene: .
v_gene: TRBV7-3
j_gene: TRBJ1-1
abundance: .
CDR3aa: CASSLGGVMYTEAFF
CDR3nt: TGTGCCAGCAGCTTAGGAGGGGTGATGTACACTGAAGCTTTCTTT

d_gene: .
v_gene: TRBV18
j_gene: TRBJ2-2
abundance: .
CDR3aa: CASSPRAVPANTGELFF
CDR3nt: TGTGCCAGCTCACCCAGGGCCGTACCGGCGAACACCGGGGAGCTGTTTTTT

d_gene: .
v_gene: TRBV7-2
j_gene: TRBJ1-6
abundance: .
CDR3aa: CASSYGPGNSPLHF
CDR3nt: TGTGCCAGCAGCTATGGTCCAGGGAATTCACCCCTCCACTTT

d_gene: .
v_gene: TRBV14
j_gene: TRBJ1-2
abundance: .
CDR3aa: CASSRKDWEDYGYTF
CDR3nt: TGTGCCAGCAGCCGGAAGGACTGGGAAGACTATGGCTACACCTTC

d_gene: .
v_gene: TRBV2
j_gene: TRBJ2-7
abundance: .
CDR3aa: CASKEVYEQYF
CDR3nt: TGTGCCAGCAAAGAGGTCTACGAGCAGTACTTC

d_gene: .
v_gene: TRBV25-1
j_gene: TRBJ1-1
abundance: once
CDR3aa: CASREGGGLNTEAFF
CDR3nt: TGTGCCAGCAGGGAGGGTGGGGGTTTGAACACTGAAGCTTTCTTT

d_gene: TRBD1
v_gene: TRBV5-4
j_gene: TRBJ1-3
abundance: .
CDR3aa: CASSLDGTGGAPGNTIYF
CDR3nt: TGTGCCAGCAGCTTGGACGGGACAGGGGGCGCTCCTGGAAACACCATATATTTT

d_gene: .
v_gene: TRBV7-2
j_gene: TRBJ1-4
abundance: .
CDR3aa: CASTPAGRDEKLFF
CDR3nt: TGTGCCAGCACGCCGGCAGGGAGGGATGAAAAACTGTTTTTT

d_gene: .
v_gene: TRBV2
j_gene: TRBJ1-4
abundance: .
CDR3aa: CASSEESVPEKLFF
CDR3nt: TGTGCCAGCAGTGAGGAGTCAGTACCCGAAAAACTGTTTTTT

d_gene: .
v_gene: TRBV4-2
j_gene: TRBJ1-1
abundance: once
CDR3aa: CASSPSTGTYAAFF
CDR3nt: TGTGCCAGCAGCCCAAGTACAGGGACGTACGCAGCTTTCTTT

d_gene: .
v_gene: TRBV12-3/TRBV12-4
j_gene: TRBJ1-5
abundance: .
CDR3aa: CASTGSYQPQHF
CDR3nt: TGTGCCAGCACGGGAAGCTATCAGCCCCAGCATTTT

d_gene: .
v_gene: TRBV3-1/TRBV3-2
j_gene: TRBJ1-1
abundance: .
CDR3aa: CASSPPRGGTEAFF
CDR3nt: TGTGCCAGCAGCCCCCCGCGGGGCGGCACTGAAGCTTTCTTT

d_gene: TRBD1
v_gene: TRBV7-2
j_gene: TRBJ1-5
abundance: .
CDR3aa: CASSSGQALSNQPQHF
CDR3nt: TGTGCCAGCAGTTCCGGACAGGCCCTAAGCAATCAGCCCCAGCATTTT

d_gene: TRBD2
v_gene: TRBV6-7
j_gene: TRBJ2-1
abundance: .
CDR3aa: CASSYAAGVLYNEQFF
CDR3nt: TGTGCCAGCAGTTATGCAGCGGGGGTCCTCTACAATGAGCAGTTCTTC

d_gene: .
v_gene: TRBV5-1
j_gene: TRBJ2-2
abundance: .
CDR3aa: CASSLGTRINTGELFF
CDR3nt: TGCGCCAGCAGCTTGGGTACCAGAATAAACACCGGGGAGCTGTTTTTT